The rows below give T cell receptor beta chains drawn from one sample of a study of blood T cell repertoires in COVID-19. Clones were read by immunoSEQ multiplex PCR, and TCRdb kept only the in-frame ones, dropping some. This table has roughly 70,000 clones, roughly 71% appearing once. The sequencing sample was made of peripheral blood. All receptors come from a man in his sixties with COVID-19, enrolled during active disease. The CDR3 runs from the conserved cysteine through the conserved F or W. D genes are given only for firm matches. Expanded clones get a size class; other rows say once, few or many, or leave the size out.

v_call	d_call	j_call	clone_size	cdr3_aa	cdr3_nt
TRBV2	TRBD1	TRBJ1-1	many	CASSSGTGVIDEAFF	TGTGCCAGCAGCTCTGGGACAGGGGTGATCGATGAAGCTTTCTTT
TRBV3-1/TRBV3-2	NA	TRBJ2-7	NA	CASRLSPSYEQYF	TGTGCCAGCAGACTTTCACCCTCCTACGAGCAGTACTTC
TRBV19	TRBD1	TRBJ1-2	NA	CASRRGQHYGYTF	TGTGCCAGTCGAAGGGGACAGCACTATGGCTACACCTTC
TRBV14	NA	TRBJ2-5	few	CASSRSGRGVGETQYF	TGTGCCAGCAGCCGATCGGGCAGGGGCGTCGGAGAGACCCAGTACTTC
TRBV2	NA	TRBJ2-5	NA	CASIRGSQETQYF	TGTGCCAGCATTCGGGGTTCGCAAGAGACCCAGTACTTC
TRBV27	NA	TRBJ1-2	NA	CASSPTPNRDQGGYTF	TGTGCCAGCAGTCCAACCCCCAACAGGGATCAGGGCGGCTACACCTTC
TRBV3-1/TRBV3-2	NA	TRBJ2-2	NA	CASSQDLGGYGELFF	TGTGCCAGCAGCCAAGATCTCGGCGGATACGGGGAGCTGTTTTTT
TRBV7-2	TRBD2	TRBJ2-3	NA	CASSKGLAGRDTQYF	TGTGCCAGCAGCAAGGGACTAGCGGGAAGAGATACGCAGTATTTT
TRBV11-2	NA	TRBJ2-7	NA	CASRSVRGSSYEQYF	TGTGCCAGCAGATCAGTCAGGGGAAGCTCCTACGAGCAGTACTTC
TRBV5-1	TRBD2	TRBJ2-5	NA	CASSPGLAGARETQYF	TGCGCCAGCAGCCCAGGACTAGCGGGGGCCAGGGAGACCCAGTACTTC
TRBV21-1	NA	TRBJ1-1	NA	CASKGGAGLNTEAFF	TGTGCCAGCAAAGGAGGGGCGGGGCTGAACACTGAAGCTTTCTTT
TRBV3-1/TRBV3-2	TRBD2	TRBJ2-2	NA	CASSQPRTSGRVGELFF	TGTGCCAGCAGCCAACCCCGGACTAGCGGGAGGGTGGGGGAGCTGTTTTTT
TRBV14	NA	TRBJ2-5	NA	CASSHQFGTQYF	TGTGCCAGCAGCCACCAATTCGGGACCCAGTACTTC
TRBV6-2/TRBV6-3	NA	TRBJ1-1	few	CASSGRQTGTEAFF	TGTGCCAGCAGTGGTAGACAAACTGGCACTGAAGCTTTCTTT
TRBV6-5	NA	TRBJ2-2	NA	CASRRSRTGELFF	TGTGCCAGCAGACGCAGTCGCACCGGGGAGCTGTTTTTT
TRBV29-1	NA	TRBJ2-7	NA	CSVSQGYEQYF	TGCAGCGTTAGTCAGGGATACGAGCAGTACTTC
TRBV12-3/TRBV12-4	NA	TRBJ1-2	many	CASTPTGLGGYTF	TGTGCCAGCACCCCCACAGGGTTGGGAGGCTACACCTTC
TRBV12-3/TRBV12-4	NA	TRBJ2-1	NA	CASSFESGVQQFF	TGTGCCAGCAGTTTCGAGTCGGGAGTTCAGCAGTTCTTC
TRBV7-2	TRBD1	TRBJ1-2	once	CASSPGTGRLWGYTF	TGTGCCAGCAGCCCGGGGACAGGACGCTTGTGGGGCTACACCTTC
TRBV6-5	NA	TRBJ2-1	NA	CASSYSRGFSDEQFF	TGTGCCAGCAGTTACTCTCGGGGTTTTAGTGATGAGCAGTTCTTC
TRBV5-1	NA	TRBJ2-2	many	CASSSPQYSTGELFF	TGCGCCAGCAGCTCCCCTCAATACAGCACCGGGGAGCTGTTTTTT
TRBV4-1	NA	TRBJ2-7	NA	CASSQEDSSYEQYF	TGCGCCAGCAGCCAAGAGGACAGCTCCTACGAGCAGTACTTC
TRBV4-1	TRBD1	TRBJ2-7	NA	CASSPRMTGDNEQYF	TGCGCCAGCAGCCCCCGCATGACAGGGGACAACGAGCAGTACTTC
TRBV7-2	NA	TRBJ1-6	NA	CASSDYPPNSPLHF	TGTGCCAGCAGCGACTACCCCCCAAATTCACCCCTCCACTTT